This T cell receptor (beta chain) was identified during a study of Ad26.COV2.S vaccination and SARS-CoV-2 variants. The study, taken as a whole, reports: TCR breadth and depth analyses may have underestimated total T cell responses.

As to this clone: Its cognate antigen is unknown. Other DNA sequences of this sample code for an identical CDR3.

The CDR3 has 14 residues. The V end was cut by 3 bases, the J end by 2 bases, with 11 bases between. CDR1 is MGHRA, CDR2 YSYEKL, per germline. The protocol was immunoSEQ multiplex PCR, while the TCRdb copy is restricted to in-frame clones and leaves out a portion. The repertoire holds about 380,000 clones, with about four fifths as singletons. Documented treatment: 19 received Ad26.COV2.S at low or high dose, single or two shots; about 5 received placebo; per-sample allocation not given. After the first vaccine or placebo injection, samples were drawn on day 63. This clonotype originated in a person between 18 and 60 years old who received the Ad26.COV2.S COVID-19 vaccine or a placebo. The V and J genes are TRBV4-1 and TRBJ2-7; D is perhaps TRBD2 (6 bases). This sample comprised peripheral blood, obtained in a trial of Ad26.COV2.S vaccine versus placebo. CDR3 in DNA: TGCGCCAGCAGCCAGCGGGACGGAGCCTACGAGCAGTACTTC. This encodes CASSQRDGAYEQYF.